This is a list of T cell receptor beta chains from one sample in a study of T cells in Graves' hyperthyroidism and ophthalmopathy. MiXCR was run by TCRdb on the multiplex PCR reads, yielding one entry per CDR3 protein. The sample includes about 400,000 distinct CDR3 sequences, more than 15% of them seen just once. The sequenced material came from blood. The receptors stem from a woman aged 18-29 years with Graves' hyperthyroidism that later progressed to Graves' ophthalmopathy. Each CDR3 is given with its conserved first and last residue. The D gene is left open where the match is weak. Clone sizes are given selectively: once, few, many, or a class where the clone is expanded.

V gene: TRBV11-2
D gene: TRBD2
clone size: many
J gene: TRBJ2-5
CDR3 DNA: TGTGCCAGCAGCCGGCGGGGGGCCCGGGAGACCCAGTACTTC
CDR3 protein: CASSRRGARETQYF

V gene: TRBV4-1
D gene: TRBD2
clone size: .
J gene: TRBJ2-3
CDR3 DNA: TGCGCCAGCAGCCTCCGGACTAGCGGGAGTACGGTGGGTACAGATACGCAGTATTTT
CDR3 protein: CASSLRTSGSTVGTDTQYF

V gene: TRBV18
D gene: TRBD1
clone size: many
J gene: TRBJ1-2
CDR3 DNA: TGTGCCAGCTCACCTCTCCGGGACAGGGAAGGCTACACCTTC
CDR3 protein: CASSPLRDREGYTF

V gene: TRBV11-2
D gene: TRBD2
clone size: few
J gene: TRBJ2-1
CDR3 DNA: TGTGCCAGCAGCCCCCGGCTAAGCGGGAGTTTTGAGCAGTTCTTC
CDR3 protein: CASSPRLSGSFEQFF

V gene: TRBV4-1
D gene: .
clone size: .
J gene: TRBJ2-2
CDR3 DNA: TGCGCCAGCAGCCAAGATCGGCAGGGTTCGACCGGGGAGCTGTTTTTT
CDR3 protein: CASSQDRQGSTGELFF

V gene: TRBV15
D gene: TRBD1
clone size: few
J gene: TRBJ1-5
CDR3 DNA: TGTGCCACCAGCCGAGGGACAGGTCCTAATCAGCCCCAGCATTTT
CDR3 protein: CATSRGTGPNQPQHF

V gene: TRBV5-6
D gene: TRBD2
clone size: few
J gene: TRBJ2-7
CDR3 DNA: TGTGCCAGCAGCTTCGTGGGGACTAGCGGGAGCAATGAGCAGTACTTC
CDR3 protein: CASSFVGTSGSNEQYF

V gene: TRBV7-2
D gene: TRBD2
clone size: many
J gene: TRBJ2-3
CDR3 DNA: TGTGCCAGCAGCTTAGCGCCTAGCGGCGGAAATACGCAGTATTTT
CDR3 protein: CASSLAPSGGNTQYF

V gene: TRBV7-8
D gene: .
clone size: many
J gene: TRBJ1-5
CDR3 DNA: TGTGCCAGCAGCTTATCAGCGGCAGGGAGCAATCAGCCCCAGCATTTT
CDR3 protein: CASSLSAAGSNQPQHF

V gene: TRBV5-5
D gene: .
clone size: few
J gene: TRBJ2-7
CDR3 DNA: TGTGCCAGCAGCTTGCAGGAGAACTCCTACGAGCAGTACTTC
CDR3 protein: CASSLQENSYEQYF

V gene: TRBV2
D gene: .
clone size: many
J gene: TRBJ2-1
CDR3 DNA: TGTGCCAGCAGAGCCGGGACCCCCACGTCCTACAATGAGCAGTTCTTC
CDR3 protein: CASRAGTPTSYNEQFF

V gene: TRBV7-9
D gene: .
clone size: many
J gene: TRBJ1-1
CDR3 DNA: TGTGCCAGCAGCTTAAGAACAGGGAAAGGCACTGAAGCTTTCTTT
CDR3 protein: CASSLRTGKGTEAFF

V gene: TRBV7-9
D gene: TRBD2
clone size: .
J gene: TRBJ2-7
CDR3 DNA: TGTGCCAGCAGCTTAGGGCCCGGGACTAGCGGGAAGTTGGCGTACGAGCCGTACTTC
CDR3 protein: CASSLGPGTSGKLAYEPYF

V gene: TRBV5-1
D gene: .
clone size: few
J gene: TRBJ2-1
CDR3 DNA: TGCGCCAGCAGCTTGGAAGCCCGGGGGAATGAGCAGTTCTTC
CDR3 protein: CASSLEARGNEQFF

V gene: TRBV6-1
D gene: .
clone size: few
J gene: TRBJ1-5
CDR3 DNA: TGTGCCAGCAGTCAGGGGCACGCTCAGCCCCAGCATTTT
CDR3 protein: CASSQGHAQPQHF

V gene: TRBV6-2/TRBV6-3
D gene: TRBD1
clone size: many
J gene: TRBJ1-6
CDR3 DNA: TGTGCCAGCACCAGGGGGTATTCACCCCTCCACTTT
CDR3 protein: CASTRGYSPLHF

V gene: TRBV24-1
D gene: .
clone size: .
J gene: TRBJ2-2
CDR3 DNA: TGTGCCACCAGACAGGGCGTCGGCGGGGAGCTGTTTTTT
CDR3 protein: CATRQGVGGELFF

V gene: TRBV6-2/TRBV6-3
D gene: TRBD1
clone size: .
J gene: TRBJ2-7
CDR3 DNA: TGTGCCAGCAGTTACTCTACCTCGACAGGGCCCTACGAGCAGTACTTC
CDR3 protein: CASSYSTSTGPYEQYF

V gene: TRBV11-2
D gene: .
clone size: many
J gene: TRBJ2-1
CDR3 DNA: TGTGCCAGCAGCTTAACTCTAGCGCGGTCCTACAATGAGCAGTTCTTC
CDR3 protein: CASSLTLARSYNEQFF

V gene: TRBV20-1
D gene: .
clone size: .
J gene: TRBJ2-2
CDR3 DNA: TGCAGTGCTAGCCCACCGACAGGCGCCGGGGAGCTGTTTTTT
CDR3 protein: CSASPPTGAGELFF

V gene: TRBV28
D gene: .
clone size: few
J gene: TRBJ1-3
CDR3 DNA: TGTGCCAGCAGTTTATGGGGGGCGAGTGGAAACACCATATATTTT
CDR3 protein: CASSLWGASGNTIYF

V gene: TRBV11-2
D gene: .
clone size: many
J gene: TRBJ1-2
CDR3 DNA: TGTGCCAGCAGCTTATTCGCATCTAACTATGGCTACACCTTC
CDR3 protein: CASSLFASNYGYTF

V gene: TRBV2
D gene: TRBD1
clone size: many
J gene: TRBJ1-2
CDR3 DNA: TGTGCCAGCATGCCGGACAGGGACTATGGCTACACCTTC
CDR3 protein: CASMPDRDYGYTF

V gene: TRBV7-3
D gene: .
clone size: many
J gene: TRBJ2-3
CDR3 DNA: TGTGCCAGCAGCATAACCGGGACAAGTGGTCCGCAGTATTTT
CDR3 protein: CASSITGTSGPQYF

V gene: TRBV4-2
D gene: .
clone size: .
J gene: TRBJ1-1
CDR3 DNA: TGTGCCAGCAGCCAAGATTTTAACATCGGGGTATCTTTCTTT
CDR3 protein: CASSQDFNIGVSFF

V gene: TRBV19
D gene: .
clone size: few
J gene: TRBJ1-1
CDR3 DNA: TGTGCCAGTAGTAGCAGGGTCGACACTGAAGCTTTCTTT
CDR3 protein: CASSSRVDTEAFF

V gene: TRBV4-1
D gene: TRBD2
clone size: few
J gene: TRBJ2-7
CDR3 DNA: TGCGCCAGCAGATCGGCTAGCGGGACGGGGGAGCAGTACTTC
CDR3 protein: CASRSASGTGEQYF

V gene: TRBV27
D gene: .
clone size: few
J gene: TRBJ1-5
CDR3 DNA: TGTGCCAGCAGTTTAACGGCAGGGATGGGAAGCAATCAGCCCCAGCATTTT
CDR3 protein: CASSLTAGMGSNQPQHF

V gene: TRBV6-1
D gene: TRBD1
clone size: many
J gene: TRBJ2-7
CDR3 DNA: TGTGCCAGCAACTCCGGGACAGGGGGCTTCGAGCAGTACTTC
CDR3 protein: CASNSGTGGFEQYF

V gene: TRBV12-3/TRBV12-4
D gene: .
clone size: .
J gene: TRBJ2-2
CDR3 DNA: TGTGCCAGCAGTCAAAAGGGCGGGGGCTTCGGGGAGCTGTTTTTT
CDR3 protein: CASSQKGGGFGELFF

V gene: TRBV5-1
D gene: .
clone size: many
J gene: TRBJ2-7
CDR3 DNA: TGCGCCAGCAGCTTTGGTCGGGAGTTCTACGAGCAGTACTTC
CDR3 protein: CASSFGREFYEQYF

V gene: TRBV2
D gene: .
clone size: many
J gene: TRBJ2-7
CDR3 DNA: TGTGCCAGCAGTGAAGACGGTTACTACGAGCAGTACTTC
CDR3 protein: CASSEDGYYEQYF

V gene: TRBV6-2/TRBV6-3
D gene: .
clone size: few
J gene: TRBJ2-1
CDR3 DNA: TGTGCCAGCACCTCGGTGATCCCATACAATGAGCAGTTCTTC
CDR3 protein: CASTSVIPYNEQFF

V gene: TRBV20-1
D gene: .
clone size: .
J gene: TRBJ1-1
CDR3 DNA: TGCAGTGCTAGCGGCAGGTTGAACACTGAAGGTTTCTTT
CDR3 protein: CSASGRLNTEGFF

V gene: TRBV30
D gene: .
clone size: many
J gene: TRBJ1-2
CDR3 DNA: TGTGCCTGGAGTGGGGGGGCTGTTGGCTACACCTTC
CDR3 protein: CAWSGGAVGYTF

V gene: TRBV5-5
D gene: TRBD2
clone size: few
J gene: TRBJ2-2
CDR3 DNA: TGTGCCAGCAGGCTAGGGCGGGAGCCGAACACCGGGGAGCTGTTTTTT
CDR3 protein: CASRLGREPNTGELFF

V gene: TRBV4-1
D gene: .
clone size: .
J gene: TRBJ1-5
CDR3 DNA: TGCGCCAGCAGCCAAGGCAGGGAGCTTAGCAATCAGCCCCAGCATTTT
CDR3 protein: CASSQGRELSNQPQHF

V gene: TRBV19
D gene: TRBD1
clone size: .
J gene: TRBJ1-5
CDR3 DNA: TGTGCCAGTAGTATAGTGATTCGTCGGGACAGGGCACATCAGCCCCAGCATTTT
CDR3 protein: CASSIVIRRDRAHQPQHF

V gene: TRBV2
D gene: TRBD2
clone size: .
J gene: TRBJ2-1
CDR3 DNA: TGTGCCAGCAGCGACCCGGGACTAGCGGGAGGATTGTACAATGAGCAGTTCTTC
CDR3 protein: CASSDPGLAGGLYNEQFF

V gene: TRBV19
D gene: TRBD1
clone size: few
J gene: TRBJ1-1
CDR3 DNA: TGTGCCAGTAGTATCTATCGAACAGGGGGCACTGAAGCTTTCTTT
CDR3 protein: CASSIYRTGGTEAFF

V gene: TRBV20-1
D gene: TRBD2
clone size: many
J gene: TRBJ2-1
CDR3 DNA: TGCAGTGCTAGCGGGACTAGCGGGAGTAATGAGCAGTTCTTC
CDR3 protein: CSASGTSGSNEQFF

V gene: TRBV6-9
D gene: .
clone size: .
J gene: TRBJ1-2
CDR3 DNA: TGTGCCAGCAGTTATCAGGAAAGCTATGGCTACACCTTC
CDR3 protein: CASSYQESYGYTF

V gene: TRBV5-6
D gene: .
clone size: many
J gene: TRBJ1-1
CDR3 DNA: TGTGCCAGCAGCTTGTTTGATTCCTCTGAAGCTTTCTTT
CDR3 protein: CASSLFDSSEAFF

V gene: TRBV28
D gene: TRBD1
clone size: few
J gene: TRBJ1-5
CDR3 DNA: TGTGCCAGCAGTTTATCGACAGGGAGGGGTCAGCCCCAGCATTTT
CDR3 protein: CASSLSTGRGQPQHF

V gene: TRBV28
D gene: .
clone size: .
J gene: TRBJ2-7
CDR3 DNA: TGTGCCAGCAATCTACCAACAGGGGGAGGGGATGAGCAGTACTTC
CDR3 protein: CASNLPTGGGDEQYF

V gene: TRBV6-1
D gene: TRBD2
clone size: many
J gene: TRBJ2-2
CDR3 DNA: TGTGCCAGCAGTCAGGGACTAGCGGGAGGCAGGAACACCGGGGAGCTGTTTTTT
CDR3 protein: CASSQGLAGGRNTGELFF

V gene: TRBV28
D gene: .
clone size: many
J gene: TRBJ1-5
CDR3 DNA: TGTGCCAGCAGTATAACAGGGTTTGTCAATCAGCCCCAGCATTTT
CDR3 protein: CASSITGFVNQPQHF